The clone carrying this TCR beta chain was counted ten times or more. Its target is unknown. The CDR3 length is 14 residues. V lost 2 bases, J lost 7 bases, and 4 bases stayed unmatched. CDR1 is SGHRS and CDR2 is YFSETQ in the germline V gene. These data come from a study of T-cell reconstitution after alpha-beta-depleted transplantation in children. General study findings and limits: There were reportedly several hundred expanded graft clones from which alpha-beta T cells came about two months after transplant. At the one-year point after transplant, T-cell counts and TCRbeta diversity were found to come mostly from T cells that had been newly produced. For some patients, TCRbeta diversity was high at day 60 because of recipient T cells and thymic progenitors that survived.

Unique molecular identifiers were incorporated into the prepared TCRbeta library. TCRdb redid the calling of the PCR reads with MiXCR, one entry per CDR3 protein. The sample comprises 280,000 or so distinct CDR3 sequences, under 14% of which are singletons, and 23% rests with the top ten. The chain joins TRBV5-1 to TRBJ2-1, with 9 bases lining up with TRBD2. This receptor was taken from a male patient aged 2 to 10 who had a stem cell transplant for chronic granulomatous disease, so the T cells may come from the graft donor. The input for sequencing was peripheral blood, taken 180 days after TCRalphabeta/CD19-depleted stem cell transplant. The CDR3 sequence: CASSFSGSTNEQFF. The CDR3 coding sequence is TGCGCCAGCAGCTTTAGCGGGAGCACTAATGAGCAGTTCTTC.